This entry lists 11 T cell receptor beta chains sequenced from one sample in a study of blood T cell repertoires in COVID-19 (TCRdb year 2020). Library prep was done by the immunoSEQ multiplex PCR assay. TCRdb obtained this table from immuneACCESS and retained in-frame rearrangements with V and J assigned. These tables miss some clones; where compared with another copy, unresolved V genes account for less than half of the shortfall, and the remainder is unexplained. The sample profile shows roughly 310,000 clones; around nine tenths of them were found once. Together, the top ten hold around a tenth of the sample. The material sequenced was PBMCs or T cells enriched from blood (not recorded which). The receptors originated from a woman between 40 and 55 years old who had recovered from COVID-19.

The V call is TRBV11-2, the J call TRBJ1-1; 9 nucleotides align to TRBD1. CDR1 SGHAT and CDR2 FQNNGV come from the germline V gene. The CDR3 length is 16 residues. V gave up 0 bases and J gave up 7 bases; unmatched junction bases: 9. The CDR3 region is CASSLEGQGYVSEAFF. In DNA, the CDR3 is TGTGCCAGCAGCTTAGAGGGACAGGGTTATGTTAGTGAAGCTTTCTTT.

The CDR3 protein is CASSFGGAAEAFF. Here the CDR3 DNA reads TGTGCCAGCAGTTTCGGGGGTGCGGCTGAAGCTTTCTTT. The rearrangement joins TRBV12-3 or TRBV12-4 to TRBJ1-1; D may be TRBD1 (5 bases). CDR3 size: 13 residues. Deletions cut 3 bases from V and 6 bases from J, with 11 bases between.

The chain has TRBV28 and TRBJ2-3, with D possibly being TRBD2 (7 bases). CDR1 is MDHEN, CDR2 SYDVKM, per germline. CDR3 length: 19 amino acids. V was clipped by 5 bases and J by 0 bases, with 24 bases between them. The CDR3 is CASSEDRSSGLFSTDTQYF. The DNA of the CDR3 is TGTGCCAGCAGTGAGGACAGATCTAGCGGCCTTTTTAGCACAGATACGCAGTATTTT.

This clone has a handful of counts. The chain carries TRBV7-9 and TRBJ2-3; D possibly corresponds to TRBD2 (6 bases). The CDR3 has 14 residues. Germline V gene sequence: CDR1 SEHNR, CDR2 FQNEAQ (reference sequence). Trimming cost V 6 bases and J 0 bases, with 10 bases left between them. The CDR3 sequence: CASRGTASTDTQYF. As DNA, the CDR3 is TGTGCCAGCAGGGGGACTGCCAGCACAGATACGCAGTATTTT. The variable domain in full, completed from reference TRBV7-9 and TRBJ2-3, reads DTGVSQNPRHKITKRGQNVTFRCDPISEHNRLYWYRQTLGQGPEFLTYFQNEAQLEKSRLLSDRFSAERPKGSFSTLEIQRTEQGDSAMYLCASRGTASTDTQYFGPGTRLTVL.

The chain couples TRBV20-1 to TRBJ1-6; 8 bases fit TRBD1. The ends lost 3 bases at V and 6 bases at J; junction bases unmatched: 7. Germline V lookup: CDR1 DFQATT, CDR2 SNEGSKA (reference sequence). The CDR3 length is 15 residues. CDR3 amino acids: CSASKSDRVNSPLHF. The CDR3 nucleotides are TGCAGTGCTAGTAAATCGGACAGGGTTAATTCACCCCTCCACTTT.

V is TRBV30 and J is TRBJ1-3; D not resolved. The CDR3 consists of 16 residues. Per germline, CDR1 GTSNPN and CDR2 SVGIG (reference sequence). Trimming cost V 4 bases and J 2 bases, with 18 bases left between them. The CDR3 loop is CAWTRRWRMPGNTIYF. CDR3 in DNA: TGTGCCTGGACCAGAAGGTGGAGGATGCCTGGAAACACCATATATTTT.

The CDR3: CASSWTSGGAGELFF. CDR3 nucleotides: TGTGCCAGCAGTTGGACTAGCGGGGGGGCCGGGGAGCTGTTTTTT. V and J are TRBV28 and TRBJ2-2, with 15 bases that match TRBD2. The germline V gene encodes CDR1 MDHEN and CDR2 SYDVKM. V was pared by 4 bases and J by 6 bases, with 0 bases of the junction left unmatched. The CDR3 spans 15 residues.

The genes are TRBV7-2 and TRBJ2-5; D call uncertain. This CDR3 contains 14 residues. CDR1 and CDR2 from the germline V gene are SGHTA and FQGNSA. Trimming pared 1 base from V and 2 bases from J, leaving 8 bases between. This chain's CDR3 is CASSLGAPQETQYF. The CDR3 DNA is TGTGCCAGCAGCTTAGGGGCGCCTCAAGAGACCCAGTACTTC.

This clone was recorded once. CDR3 in amino acids: CASSFLQGSYEQYF. The CDR3 region has the DNA TGTGCCAGCAGCTTCCTCCAGGGGAGCTACGAGCAGTACTTC. The chain has TRBV7-9 and TRBJ2-7, with D tentatively TRBD1 (6 bases). The CDR3 runs to 14 residues. Trimming removed 3 bases at V and 3 bases at J, with 12 bases between. Per the germline V gene, CDR1 is SEHNR and CDR2 is FQNEAQ (reference sequence). The full variable domain, completed using reference TRBV7-9 and TRBJ2-7, is DTGVSQNPRHKITKRGQNVTFRCDPISEHNRLYWYRQTLGQGPEFLTYFQNEAQLEKSRLLSDRFSAERPKGSFSTLEIQRTEQGDSAMYLCASSFLQGSYEQYFGPGTRLTVT.

V and J are TRBV7-2 and TRBJ2-7; D may be TRBD1 (6 bases). This CDR3 contains 16 residues. Trimming stripped 1 base from V and 2 bases from J, with 15 bases between. CDR1 is SGHTA, CDR2 FQGNSA, per germline. CDR3 coding DNA: TGTGCCAGCAGCTTAGTGGGGGACACGACGACCTACGAGCAGTACTTC. Encoded protein: CASSLVGDTTTYEQYF. Complete variable domain (other parts from reference TRBV7-2 and TRBJ2-7): GAGVSQSPSNKVTEKGKDVELRCDPISGHTALYWYRQSLGQGLEFLIYFQGNSAPDKSGLPSDRFSAERTGGSVSTLTIQRTQQEDSAVYLCASSLVGDTTTYEQYFGPGTRLTVT.

The chain joins TRBV27 to TRBJ2-7; the match to TRBD1 covers 9 bases. Looked up from germline, CDR1 is MNHEY and CDR2 is SMNVEV (reference sequence). Trimming removed 7 bases from V and 2 bases from J; junction bases left unmatched: 9. The CDR3 consists of 15 residues. The CDR3 DNA reads as TGTGCCAGCAAACTAATGGGACAGGGTACCTACGAGCAGTACTTC. This sequence encodes CASKLMGQGTYEQYF.